Shown below are 23 T cell receptor beta chains from a single sample sequenced in a study of shared clonotypes between healthy human individuals. Clones were read by immunoSEQ multiplex PCR, and TCRdb kept only the in-frame ones, dropping some. The repertoire holds more than 400,000 clones, with 96% as singletons. Sequences were obtained from naive CD4+ T cells sorted from blood. Subset described: CD45RA+ positively selected. The receptors stem from a young woman in good health.

The chain is built from TRBV7-2 and TRBJ1-1; D gene unclear. CDR1 is SGHTA, CDR2 FQGNSA, per germline. CDR3 length equals 14 residues. Trimming pared 5 bases from V and 7 bases from J, leaving 17 bases between. The DNA of the CDR3 is TGTGCCAGCAGCCTCAAGGCGGGGTCGGGTGAAGCTTTCTTT. Its translation is CASSLKAGSGEAFF.

In regard to this clone: The same CDR3 is also encoded by other DNA sequences in this sample. V usage is TRBV5-1 and J usage is TRBJ2-7; TRBD1 might be the D (6 bases). The CDR3 loop spans 14 amino acids. The V and J ends lost 1 base and 0 bases respectively, with 8 bases between them. Germline lookup yields CDR1 SGHRS and CDR2 YFSETQ. CDR3 region: CASSLRGGSYEQYF. CDR3 coding DNA: TGCGCCAGCAGCTTGCGAGGGGGCTCCTACGAGCAGTACTTC.

J is TRBJ2-3 and V is TRBV19, with 9 bases matching TRBD1. This CDR3 spans 16 amino acids. V shed 7 bases, J shed 1 base, and the junction held 9 bases outside the gene matches. Germline loops: CDR1 LNHDA, CDR2 SQIVND (reference sequence). The CDR3 nucleotides read TGTGCCAGTACTCAATCGGGACAGGGAGGCACAGATACGCAGTATTTT. It is translated as CASTQSGQGGTDTQYF.

V usage is TRBV19 and J usage is TRBJ2-3, with D unclear. The CDR3 sequence is 13 residues long. The V and J ends lost 5 bases and 5 bases respectively, with 11 bases between them. Germline V lookup: CDR1 LNHDA, CDR2 SQIVND (reference sequence). The CDR3 DNA reads TGTGCCAGTAGTTCCCGGGCAAGAGATACGCAGTATTTT. Translating it yields CASSSRARDTQYF. The entire variable domain, with the rest obtained from reference TRBV19 and TRBJ2-3, is as follows: DGGITQSPKYLFRKEGQNVTLSCEQNLNHDAMYWYRQDPGQGLRLIYYSQIVNDFQKGDIAEGYSVSREKKESFPLTVTSAQKNPTAFYLCASSSRARDTQYFGPGTRLTVL.

The chain has TRBV5-6 and TRBJ2-3; TRBD2 matches 16 bases. Germline CDR1 SGHDT, CDR2 YYEEEE. The CDR3 has 17 residues. Losses at the gene ends were 3 bases for V and 5 bases for J; bases not matched to a gene: 6. The CDR3 DNA is TGTGCCAGCAGCTCGGGACTAGCGGGAGGGCCTGGAGATACGCAGTATTTT. This gives the protein CASSSGLAGGPGDTQYF.

V usage is TRBV28 and J usage is TRBJ2-5; no clear D. The DNA end is more similar to TRBJ2-7, so the J call may be wrong. The CDR3 contains 12 residues. Germline values: CDR1 MDHEN, CDR2 SYDVKM. The DNA of the CDR3 is TGTGCCAGCAATGAAGGTTCCTACGAGCAGTACTTC. Translating it yields CASNEGSYEQYF.

This chain uses TRBV27 with TRBJ2-2; no clear D gene. Germline CDR1 reads MNHEY; CDR2 reads SMNVEV (reference sequence). This CDR3 spans 12 amino acids. Trimming pared 3 bases from V and 5 bases from J, leaving 4 bases between. The CDR3 loop is CASSFRTGELFF. The CDR3 DNA follows: TGTGCCAGCAGTTTTAGGACCGGGGAGCTGTTTTTT.

This clone was counted once. The chain carries TRBV6-6 and TRBJ2-1, with D maybe TRBD2 (6 bases). The CDR3 extends over 16 amino acids. V lost 6 bases, J lost 0 bases, and 15 bases lay in between. Germline loops: CDR1 MNHNY, CDR2 SVGAGI (reference sequence). The DNA of the CDR3 is TGTGCCAGCAGGAACCCTAGCGCGAGCTCCTACAATGAGCAGTTCTTC. Translating it yields CASRNPSASSYNEQFF.

The chain uses TRBV5-8 and TRBJ2-1, with 9 bases lining up with TRBD2. CDR3 length: 14 amino acids. The ends lost 5 bases at V and 4 bases at J; junction bases unmatched: 4. Germline V gives CDR1 SGHTS, CDR2 YDEGEE. In DNA form, the CDR3 reads TGTGCCAGCAGAGTAGCGGGAGCTTACAATGAGCAGTTCTTC. Residues: CASRVAGAYNEQFF.

This sequence joins TRBV28 and TRBJ1-2; D remains ambiguous. The CDR3 covers 14 residues. Trimming pared 1 base from V and 8 bases from J, leaving 14 bases between. Germline CDR1 reads MDHEN; CDR2 reads SYDVKM. As DNA, the CDR3 is TGTGCCAGCAGTTTATCAACTAATCACGGCGGCTACACCTTC. Its translation is CASSLSTNHGGYTF.

The V and J genes are TRBV30 and TRBJ2-7; D might be TRBD1 (6 bases). Deletions cut 3 bases from V and 6 bases from J, with 24 bases between. Germline loops: CDR1 GTSNPN, CDR2 SVGIG (reference sequence). The CDR3 consists of 16 residues. The CDR3 DNA reads as TGTGCCTGGAGGGTCAGTCCGACAGGTTACAAGCGCGAGCAGTACTTC. Amino acid sequence: CAWRVSPTGYKREQYF.

This clone was seen only once. The chain carries TRBV14 and TRBJ2-1, with D unclear. This CDR3 contains 14 residues. Trimming left V 5 bases short and J 6 bases short, with 14 bases between. Germline loops: CDR1 SGHDN, CDR2 FVKESK. The CDR3 sequence: CASSNEPYGNEQFF. CDR3 DNA: TGTGCCAGCAGCAATGAACCATACGGCAATGAGCAGTTCTTC.

This chain uses TRBV7-3 with TRBJ2-7, with TRBD2 identical over 9 bases. Germline V CDR1 and CDR2: SGHTA, FQGTGA. V shed 10 bases, J shed 5 bases, and the junction held 15 bases outside the gene matches. The CDR3 is 15 residues long. The DNA for the CDR3 is TGTGCCATAATGGGGCGGGTAGCGGGGGAGGACGAGCAGTACTTC. Its translation: CAIMGRVAGEDEQYF.

The table lists this clone with a few counts. This chain joins TRBV10-1 and TRBJ1-1; no definite D call. The germline CDR1 and CDR2 sequences are WNHNN and SYGVQD (reference sequence). The CDR3 sequence is 13 residues long. Trimming stripped 3 bases from V and 1 base from J, with 6 bases between. In nucleotides, the CDR3 is TGCGCCAGCAGTGACTCGGGGAACACTGAAGCTTTCTTT. Translation gives CASSDSGNTEAFF.

This chain uses TRBV28 with TRBJ2-7; 14 bases align to TRBD2. The CDR3 is 15 amino acids. From germline, CDR1 is MDHEN and CDR2 SYDVKM. The J segment lost 13 bases and the V segment lost 2 bases, leaving 10 bases of the junction unmatched. CDR3 sequence: CASSLAPGTSGSFYF. The CDR3 nucleotides read TGTGCCAGCAGTTTAGCCCCCGGGACTAGCGGGAGTTTCTACTTC.

The chain employs TRBV28 and TRBJ1-2; D gene uncertain. This CDR3 has 11 residues. Germline V gene lookup returns CDR1 MDHEN and CDR2 SYDVKM. Trimming took 3 bases from V and 7 from J, leaving 6 bases between them. Written as DNA, the CDR3 is TGTGCCAGCAGTTTTGACACTGGCTACACCTTC. It specifies CASSFDTGYTF.

This clone was recorded once. CDR3 sequence (DNA): TGTGCCAGCTCACCACGGGATGTGTCTGGAAACACCATATATTTT. Translated, it gives CASSPRDVSGNTIYF. V and J are TRBV18 and TRBJ1-3; the D is unclear. The germline V gene has CDR1 KGHSH and CDR2 LQKENI. The CDR3 covers 15 residues. The V end lost 1 base, the J end lost 1 base, and 8 bases lay between the germline ends.

The chain links TRBV28 to TRBJ2-7, with a possible D match to TRBD2 (5 bases). This CDR3 comprises 13 residues. Trimming cost V 6 bases and J 3 bases, with 12 bases left between them. Germline-derived CDR1 and CDR2 are MDHEN and SYDVKM. CDR3 DNA: TGTGCCAGCAGGGGAGCGGTTTACTACGAGCAGTACTTC. As protein: CASRGAVYYEQYF.

V and J are TRBV27 and TRBJ1-1; 10 bases line up with TRBD1. V trimming: 5 bases; J trimming: 6 bases; junction bases outside the gene matches: 9. The CDR3 runs 15 residues. Germline-derived CDR1 and CDR2 are MNHEY and SMNVEV (reference sequence). The CDR3 coding sequence is TGTGCCAGCAGTCATAGAGGGACAGGGGCGGCTGAAGCTTTCTTT. It codes for CASSHRGTGAAEAFF.

The CDR3, as DNA: TGTGCCAGCAGCTCCCCGGGACAGTCATTCTCATATGGCTACACCTTC. Its protein is CASSSPGQSFSYGYTF. The chain links TRBV11-3 to TRBJ1-2; 7 bases line up with TRBD1. The CDR3 is 16 residues long. The V segment lost 4 bases and the J segment 5 bases; nucleotides outside the gene matches: 13. Germline V CDR1 and CDR2: SGHNT, YENEEA.

V is TRBV4-2 and J is TRBJ1-2; D perhaps matches TRBD1 (6 bases). This CDR3 is 14 amino acids long. Looked up from germline, CDR1 is LGHNA and CDR2 is YNFKEQ. Trimming removed 5 bases from V and 4 bases from J, with 14 bases in between. The CDR3 coding sequence is TGTGCCAGCAGCTTGGTTCAGGGGCCCTATGGCTACACCTTC. Translation: CASSLVQGPYGYTF.

Concerning this clone itself: The same CDR3 also results from other DNA sequences found in this sample. The rearrangement uses TRBV20-1 and TRBJ2-5, with no clear D. The CDR3 has 10 residues. Looked up from germline, CDR1 is DFQATT and CDR2 is SNEGSKA (reference sequence). V was cut by 2 bases and J by 5 bases, with 3 bases left in between. The CDR3 spells CSARRETQYF. In DNA, the CDR3 is TGCAGTGCTAGAAGGGAGACCCAGTACTTC.

On this clone itself: Other nucleotide sequences in the sample specify the same CDR3. The chain couples TRBV28 to TRBJ1-3; D is unclear. Trimming took 6 bases from V and 4 from J, leaving 7 bases between them. Germline CDR1 reads MDHEN; CDR2 reads SYDVKM. The CDR3 extends over 12 amino acids. This chain's CDR3 is CASRVSGNTIYF. The CDR3 bases are TGTGCCAGCAGGGTCTCCGGAAACACCATATATTTT.